This T cell receptor beta chain was obtained from a study of CD8 T cells in Susac syndrome. Looked up from germline, CDR1 is SGHDT and CDR2 is YYEEEE. The CDR3 spans 15 residues. Trimming cost V 9 bases and J 5 bases; bases outside gene matches: 15. Reverse transcription of about 0.5 to 1 ug RNA was carried out with random hexamers. Amplification of TCR beta CDR3 used immunoSEQ multiplex PCR across 54 Vbeta and 13 Jbeta. MiXCR, run by TCRdb on the immunoSEQ multiplex PCR reads, gives a single entry per CDR3 protein. The repertoire includes about 130,000 distinct CDR3 sequences, more than 90% of them detected once, and roughly 0.13% sits in the top ten.

The clonotype comes from a human donor in good health. The sample comprised CD4+ T cells from PBMCs. The chain joins TRBV5-6 to TRBJ1-1, with 8 bases lining up with TRBD1. The CDR3 spells CATSTDRGRGTEAFF. For the CDR3, the DNA is TGTGCCACCTCGACCGACAGGGGAAGAGGTACTGAAGCTTTCTTT.